This paragraph covers one T cell receptor beta chain sequence. The antigen is not known. Sample treatment: roughly 10-day PBMC culture with coronavirus spike peptide pools or control peptides (ViraFEST assay). Culture conditions combined two million PBMCs per well with around 9.2 IU/ml IL-2 and about 10 ug/ml peptide pools. This sample stems from a study of vaccination and CD4 T cells after COVID-19. CD4+ T cells that had been cultured provided DNA sequenced with the Oncomine TCR Beta short-read assay. Investigators obtained genomic DNA by extraction from cultured CD4+ T cells. TCRdb fed the PCR reads into MiXCR, producing one record per CDR3 protein. The profile shows about 20,000 distinct CDR3 sequences, roughly half of them singletons. The CDR3 sequence is 14 residues long. Germline V lookup: CDR1 MNHEY, CDR2 SMNVEV (reference sequence). Trimming removed 5 bases at V and 8 bases at J, with 18 bases between.

Study-wide results and limits: It was observed that, in convalescent patients, a median approximately 86% of reactive clones arose only post-vaccination. This study had few convalescent patients and no early post-infection samples.

The receptor comes from a human donor who had recovered from COVID-19. The sequencing used CD4+ T cells from blood, cultured in vitro, collected before SARS-CoV-2 vaccination. The V and J genes are TRBV27 and TRBJ1-2; D is possibly TRBD1 (5 bases). CDR3 bases: TGTGCCAGCAGTCCTACTAGACAGATCGGAGGCTACACCTTC. Protein sequence: CASSPTRQIGGYTF.